These T cell receptor beta chains were read from a single sample in a study of glioma-infiltrating T cells. One entry per CDR3 protein, called by TCRdb with MiXCR from the multiplex PCR reads. The sample includes approximately 100,000 distinct CDR3 sequences, 29% of them seen just once. The specimen sequenced was glioma tissue, nonneoplastic brain tissue, or PBMCs (not recorded which). These receptors were obtained from a human donor with low-grade glioma or glioblastoma, undergoing nonglioma brain surgery, or in good health (not recorded which). Both conserved end residues are part of each CDR3. A D gene is named only where the DNA matches it firmly. Expanded clones are given a class, and other clones once, few, many or no size at all.

TRBV7-6	TRBJ1-1	TRBD1	-	TGTGCCAGCAGGGGGACAGGGGATCGGACTGGAGCTTTCTTT	CASRGTGDRTGAFF
TRBV19	TRBJ1-1	-	-	TGTGCCAGTAGTCGTGGGTGGGTGAAAACTGAAGCTTTCTTT	CASSRGWVKTEAFF
TRBV11-2	TRBJ2-3	TRBD1	-	TGTGCCAGCAGCTCCGGGACAGGGAGCACAGATACGCAGTATTTT	CASSSGTGSTDTQYF
TRBV6-1	TRBJ2-5	-	-	TGTGCCAGCAGACGTGGGGACGGTGAGACCAAGTACTTC	CASRRGDGETKYF
TRBV4-1	TRBJ2-1	-	-	TGCGCCAGCAGCCAAGAGCGGGGCAGGGTGAGTGAGCAGTTATTC	CASSQERGRVSEQLF
TRBV19	TRBJ1-1	-	-	TGTGCCAGTACCCGGACCGAGGACACTCAAGCTTTCTTT	CASTRTEDTQAFF
TRBV7-2	TRBJ1-1	-	-	TGTGCCAGCAGCCCCAGTCGGGGGTCGAACACTGAAGCTTTCTTT	CASSPSRGSNTEAFF
TRBV7-2	TRBJ1-5	TRBD1	many	TGTGCCAGCAGCCGCCATCCGGGACAGTATAGCAATCAGCCCCAGCATTTT	CASSRHPGQYSNQPQHF
TRBV4-3	TRBJ2-5	TRBD2	-	TGCGCCAGCAGCCAAGGGGGAGGACTAGCGGAGACCCAGTACTTC	CASSQGGGLAETQYF
TRBV19	TRBJ2-5	-	-	-	CASTSGASQETQYF
TRBV6-1	TRBJ1-5	-	many	TGTGCCAGCAATGCTCTGGGGGGGCCGAGTTACAATCAGCCCCAGCATTTT	CASNALGGPSYNQPQHF
TRBV11-3	TRBJ2-5	-	-	TGTGCCAGCAGCTCTCTGGAGGGAGAGACCCAGTACTTC	CASSSLEGETQYF
TRBV28	TRBJ1-1	-	many	TGTGCCAGCAGCCAAATGAACACTGAAGCTTTCTTT	CASSQMNTEAFF
TRBV19	TRBJ1-5	-	few	TGTGCCAGTAGCAAGGACAGAACCCATCAGCCCCAGCATTTT	CASSKDRTHQPQHF
TRBV18	TRBJ2-7	-	-	TGTGCCGGCTCACCACGGATTACCTACGAGCAGTACTTC	CAGSPRITYEQYF
TRBV4-1	TRBJ2-3	TRBD2	-	TGCGCCAGCGAATCTAGCGGGGGGGGTCGGGATACGCAGTATTTT	CASESSGGGRDTQYF
TRBV4-3	TRBJ1-6	TRBD1	many	TGCGCCAGCAGGGACAGGGGGAAAGAATCACCCCTCCACTTT	CASRDRGKESPLHF
TRBV6-6	TRBJ2-7	TRBD1	many	TGTGCCAGCAGTTACTCGATGGGACAGGGGTCCGAGCAGTACTTC	CASSYSMGQGSEQYF
TRBV12-3/TRBV12-4	TRBJ1-5	-	many	TGTGCCAGCAGTTCCAGCGGTGGGAATCAGCCCCAGCATTTT	CASSSSGGNQPQHF
TRBV29-1	TRBJ2-5	-	many	TGCAGCGTTGGAGGTGCCAACCAAGAGACCCAGTACTTC	CSVGGANQETQYF
TRBV5-6	TRBJ1-2	-	few	TGTGCCAGCAGCGGGGCAGAATATGGCTACACCTTC	CASSGAEYGYTF
TRBV7-2	TRBJ2-1	TRBD2	many	TGTGCCAGCAGCTCATTAGCGGGCCCGACCTACAATGAGCAGTTCTTC	CASSSLAGPTYNEQFF
TRBV18	TRBJ2-1	TRBD2	-	TGTGCCAGCTCACCCTATTCGGTTGGTAGCGGGGGGGCCCATGAGCAGTTCTTC	CASSPYSVGSGGAHEQFF
TRBV2	TRBJ2-4	-	many	TGTGCCAGCACTCAGAGTTCTATAGCCAAAAACATTCAGTACTTC	CASTQSSIAKNIQYF
TRBV2	TRBJ1-1	-	many	TGTGCCAGCAAAGCGGTTGGACTGATCACTGAAGCTTTCTTT	CASKAVGLITEAFF
TRBV5-1	TRBJ2-1	TRBD1	few	TGCGCCAGCAGCTCCTCACAGGGGGCTGTTGTCAATGAGCAGTTCTTC	CASSSSQGAVVNEQFF